A single sample gave rise to the 20 T cell receptor beta chains below, sequenced in a study of molecular identifiers for immune sequencing clone quantification. MiXCR, run by TCRdb on the PCR reads, gives a single entry per CDR3 protein. Of around 460,000 distinct CDR3 sequences listed, roughly 23% are singletons. The sample was naive CD8+ T cells from blood, with Jurkat cell RNA spiked in. The subset here: FACS-sorted CD8+CD4-CCR7+CD45RA+ naive T cells. The receptors originated from a human donor in good health. Some libraries in this study had Jurkat cell RNA spiked in.

This clonotype was picked up many times. Here the CDR3 reads CASSLVGTSYNEQFF. The CDR3 DNA follows: TGTGCCAGCAGTTTAGTGGGAACGTCCTACAATGAGCAGTTCTTC. This chain joins TRBV27 and TRBJ2-1; D is unresolved. The CDR3 loop spans 15 amino acids. Germline lookup yields CDR1 MNHEY and CDR2 SMNVEV (reference sequence). V lost 2 bases and J 1 base, leaving 9 bases between the germline ends.

Only a few counts were recorded for this clonotype. The V and J genes are TRBV19 and TRBJ1-1, with unresolved D. This CDR3 comprises 14 residues. Germline CDR1 reads LNHDA; CDR2 reads SQIVND (reference sequence). Trimming left V 3 bases short and J 3 bases short, with 11 bases between. The CDR3 is CASSMGVSDTEAFF. The CDR3 nucleotides read TGTGCCAGTAGTATGGGAGTAAGCGACACTGAAGCTTTCTTT. Based on the CDR3 plus reference TRBV19 and TRBJ1-1, the full variable domain is DGGITQSPKYLFRKEGQNVTLSCEQNLNHDAMYWYRQDPGQGLRLIYYSQIVNDFQKGDIAEGYSVSREKKESFPLTVTSAQKNPTAFYLCASSMGVSDTEAFFGQGTRLTVV.

This clonotype was observed many times. The chain is built from TRBV28 and TRBJ2-3, with D tentatively TRBD1 or TRBD2 (6 bases each). V was cut by 4 bases and J by 5 bases, with 19 bases left in between. CDR1 is MDHEN and CDR2 is SYDVKM in the germline V gene. There are 16 residues in the CDR3. For the CDR3, the DNA is TGTGCCAGCAGTTCTTGGAGGGGGGAGCAGATAGATACGCAGTATTTT. It encodes CASSSWRGEQIDTQYF.

With respect to this clonotype: Just one base apart from a much larger clone, this may be a read error. This chain joins TRBV20-1 and TRBJ2-7; 9 bases align to TRBD1. The CDR3 has 15 residues. Germline V gene data show CDR1 as DFQATT and CDR2 as SNEGSKA (reference sequence). As DNA, the CDR3 is TGCAGTGCCCATTTCCGGGACAGGGTCCCCTACGAGAAGTACTTC. It translates to CSAHFRDRVPYEKYF.

V gene TRBV7-8 combines with J gene TRBJ2-1; 7 bases map to TRBD1. V gave up 5 bases and J gave up 1 base; unmatched junction bases: 2. This CDR3 region has 14 residues. Germline V CDR1 and CDR2: SGHVS, FQNEAQ. CDR3 residues: CASSRQGSYNEQFF. The CDR3 DNA is TGTGCCAGCAGCCGACAGGGATCCTACAATGAGCAGTTCTTC.

Details on this clonotype: One end of the junction varies from germline; a read error may be responsible. V usage is TRBV6-1 and J usage is TRBJ2-1; D remains unclear. This CDR3 has 14 residues. Looked up from germline, CDR1 is MNHNS and CDR2 is SASEGT. CDR3 residues: CASTDASSCNEQFF. CDR3 DNA: TGTGCCAGCACCGATGCGAGCTCCTGCAATGAGCAGTTCTTC.

This clonotype was counted a few times. This chain links TRBV28 with TRBJ2-7, with 8 positions matching TRBD2. Germline assignment: CDR1 MDHEN and CDR2 SYDVKM. The CDR3 is 12 residues long. After removal of 8 bases from V and 7 bases from J, the junction contained 7 bases not matched to a gene. CDR3: CASGPGGGEQYF. CDR3 sequence (DNA): TGTGCCAGCGGCCCGGGGGGGGGGGAGCAGTACTTC.

This clonotype was seen repeatedly, ten times or more. The CDR3 DNA sequence: TGTGCCAGCAGTCCCGATGGGGGGGGCAATGAGCAGTTCTTC. Its protein product is CASSPDGGGNEQFF. V usage is TRBV12-3 or TRBV12-4 and J usage is TRBJ2-1; 7 positions match TRBD2. J was trimmed by 6 bases and V by 5 bases; bases with no gene match: 7. The CDR3 loop spans 14 amino acids.

This clonotype was found a few times. The chain has TRBV19 and TRBJ1-1; D perhaps matches TRBD1 (5 bases). Trimming left V 6 bases short and J 4 bases short, with 18 bases between. Per germline, CDR1 LNHDA and CDR2 SQIVND (reference sequence). The CDR3 totals 15 residues. CDR3 coding DNA: TGTGCCAGTAGCTCTGGAGACAGATTACCCACTGAAGCTTTCTTT. Residues: CASSSGDRLPTEAFF.

This clonotype was seen a few times. The V call is TRBV18, the J call TRBJ2-2, with 9 nucleotides matching TRBD2. J was trimmed by 1 base and V by 2 bases; bases with no gene match: 5. The V gene's germline CDR1 is KGHSH and CDR2 LQKENI. The CDR3 totals 17 residues. The DNA for the CDR3 is TGTGCCAGCTCACCATTAGCGGGGGAAAGGAACACCGGGGAGCTGTTTTTT. Its translation is CASSPLAGERNTGELFF.

This clonotype was counted ten times or more. V gene TRBV14 combines with J gene TRBJ2-5; 7 bases match TRBD1. There are 16 residues in the CDR3. After removal of 1 base from V and 1 base from J, the junction contained 6 bases not matched to a gene. CDR1 is SGHDN and CDR2 is FVKESK in the germline V gene. DNA of the CDR3: TGTGCCAGCAGCCAAGGACAGGGATTAATCCAAGAGACCCAGTACTTC. Translation gives CASSQGQGLIQETQYF.

This clonotype appeared a few times. The chain carries TRBV19 and TRBJ2-1; D perhaps matches TRBD1 (5 bases). V lost 1 base to trimming and J lost 6 bases, with 10 bases between them. Germline loops: CDR1 LNHDA, CDR2 SQIVND (reference sequence). The CDR3 runs to 14 residues. The CDR3 loop reads CASSIVGRANEQFF. The CDR3, as DNA: TGTGCCAGTAGTATAGTGGGCAGGGCCAATGAGCAGTTCTTC.

Ten or more counts support this clonotype. The V gene is TRBV6-6, the J gene TRBJ2-7; possibly TRBD1 or TRBD2 for D (7 bases each). CDR3 length equals 12 residues. V shed 8 bases and J shed 1 base, with 9 bases lying between them. Germline V lookup: CDR1 MNHNY, CDR2 SVGAGI (reference sequence). The CDR3 coding sequence is TGTGCCAGCCAGGGGGGGTCCTACGAGCAGTACTTC. Translation gives CASQGGSYEQYF.

There are a few counts of this clonotype. This chain uses TRBV28 with TRBJ1-4; weak D call: TRBD1 (5 bases). The V end was cut by 7 bases, the J end by 0 bases, with 12 bases between. CDR3 length: 15 amino acids. From germline, CDR1 is MDHEN and CDR2 SYDVKM. The CDR3 DNA reads TGTGCCAGCACAGACTTGGGGGCAACTAATGAAAAACTGTTTTTT. Its translation: CASTDLGATNEKLFF.

This clonotype was counted a few times. The V gene is TRBV3-1, the J gene TRBJ2-1; 9 nucleotides align to TRBD1. The CDR3 runs 16 residues. Unmatched junction bases numbered 6, after V lost 0 bases and J lost 6 bases. Germline loops: CDR1 LGHDT, CDR2 YNNKEL (reference sequence). The CDR3 spells CASSQDPGQGSNEQFF. The CDR3 DNA sequence: TGTGCCAGCAGCCAAGATCCGGGACAGGGTAGCAATGAGCAGTTCTTC.

The table lists this clonotype with a few counts. The gene calls are TRBV12-5 and TRBJ1-3; D is unresolved. The CDR3 loop spans 17 amino acids. V was trimmed by 4 bases and J by 5 bases, leaving 21 bases between them. Per the germline V gene, CDR1 is LGHNT and CDR2 is FRNRAP. DNA for the CDR3: TGTGCTAGTGGTTGGCCCGCAACCCGGACGCACCGAAACACCATATATTTT. Amino acids: CASGWPATRTHRNTIYF.

This clonotype was recorded a few times. The V gene is TRBV7-9, the J gene TRBJ2-7; D is undetermined. V was trimmed by 3 bases and J by 5 bases, leaving 11 bases between them. The CDR3 length is 13 residues. The V gene's germline CDR1 is SEHNR and CDR2 FQNEAQ (reference sequence). The CDR3 loop reads CASSLLGKDEQYF. CDR3 DNA: TGTGCCAGCAGCTTGCTAGGAAAAGACGAGCAGTACTTC.

This clonotype appeared many times. This chain connects TRBV29-1 to TRBJ2-7; D might be TRBD1 or TRBD2, each matching 5 bases. This CDR3 contains 13 residues. V was cut by 5 bases and J by 4 bases, with 15 bases left in between. Germline CDR1 reads SQVTM; CDR2 reads ANQGSEA. CDR3 nucleotide sequence: TGCAGCGTTATGGGGACCAAGCCATACGAGCAGTACTTC. Its protein is CSVMGTKPYEQYF.

In its sample, this clonotype was seen many times. The V gene is TRBV12-3 or TRBV12-4, the J gene TRBJ2-3; D might be TRBD2 (5 bases). Trimming pared 7 bases from V and 8 bases from J, leaving 16 bases between. CDR3 length: 13 amino acids. In DNA form, the CDR3 reads TGTGCCAGCACCCCTGAGGTGAGGGCTACGCAGTATTTT. Translated, it gives CASTPEVRATQYF.

Of note for this clonotype: This could be a read error, since a much larger clone is one nucleotide away. The CDR3 region has the DNA TGTGCCAGCAGCTTAGCCGGTACAGGGAACACCGGGGAGCTGTTTTTT. Translating gives CASSLAGTGNTGELFF. This chain connects TRBV7-9 to TRBJ2-2, with D maybe TRBD1 (5 bases). CDR1 is SEHNR, CDR2 FQNEAQ, per germline (reference sequence). There are 16 residues in the CDR3. The V end was cut by 0 bases, the J end by 1 base, with 9 bases between.